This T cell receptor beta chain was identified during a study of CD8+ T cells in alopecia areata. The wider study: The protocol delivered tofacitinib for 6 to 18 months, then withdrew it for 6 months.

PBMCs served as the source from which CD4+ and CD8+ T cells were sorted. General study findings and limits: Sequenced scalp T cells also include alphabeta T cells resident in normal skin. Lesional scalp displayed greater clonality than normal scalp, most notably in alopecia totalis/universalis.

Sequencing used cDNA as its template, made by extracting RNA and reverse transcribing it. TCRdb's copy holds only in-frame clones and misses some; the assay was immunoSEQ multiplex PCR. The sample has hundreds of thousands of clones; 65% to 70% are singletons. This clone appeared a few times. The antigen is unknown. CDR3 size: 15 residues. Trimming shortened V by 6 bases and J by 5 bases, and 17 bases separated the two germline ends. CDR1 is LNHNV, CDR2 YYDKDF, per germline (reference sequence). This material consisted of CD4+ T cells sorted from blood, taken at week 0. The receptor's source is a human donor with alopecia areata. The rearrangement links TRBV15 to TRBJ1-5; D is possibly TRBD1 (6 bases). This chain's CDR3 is CATRAYGGGDQPQHF. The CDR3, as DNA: TGTGCCACCAGAGCCTACGGGGGGGGCGATCAGCCCCAGCATTTT.